Listed here are 24 T cell receptor beta chains from one sample, sequenced in a study of regulatory T cells in long-lasting Graves disease. As for time point: newly diagnosed GD, antithyroid drugs for less than 3 months. Extracted RNA from PBMCs served as the source of the TCR library. Arm-PCR of CDR3 regions and iRepertoire HTBI primers were the basis on which TCR beta libraries were built. Using its own MiXCR run on the multiplex PCR reads, TCRdb lists one record per CDR3 protein. The sample holds 500,000 or so distinct CDR3 sequences, roughly 17% seen once. The same data also went into a second study, on T cells in Graves' hyperthyroidism and ophthalmopathy.

This specimen was peripheral blood mononuclear cells (PBMCs), taken at new diagnosis, from a patient treated with antithyroid drugs. These receptors originate from a man aged 35-49 years with Graves disease.

This clonotype was seen at least ten times. This chain uses TRBV5-1 with TRBJ2-1; no reliable D call. The CDR3 consists of 14 residues. The V gene lost 0 bases and the J gene lost 4 bases, with 8 bases spanning the gap. Germline V CDR1 and CDR2: SGHRS, YFSETQ. For the CDR3, the DNA is TGCGCCAGCAGCTTGGACGGAGATTACAATGAGCAGTTCTTC. Its translation is CASSLDGDYNEQFF.

The CDR3 nucleotides are TGTGCCAGCAGCCCGGGACTAGCGGGAGACCACAATGAGCAGTTCTTC. Amino acid sequence: CASSPGLAGDHNEQFF. The rearrangement uses TRBV7-9 and TRBJ2-1, with 14 positions matching TRBD2. The germline V gene has CDR1 SEHNR and CDR2 FQNEAQ (reference sequence). The CDR3 covers 16 residues. Unmatched junction bases numbered 5, after V lost 5 bases and J lost 5 bases.

This clonotype was detected a few times. This chain connects TRBV6-1 to TRBJ1-5; 9 bases are a match to TRBD1. The CDR3 spans 16 residues. With 6 bases clipped from V and 1 base from J, the junction kept 7 bases outside the gene matches. Germline-derived CDR1 and CDR2 are MNHNS and SASEGT. CDR3 coding DNA: TGTGCCAGCAGAACTGGGGACAGGGTAAGCAATCAGCCCCAGCATTTT. As protein: CASRTGDRVSNQPQHF.

This clonotype was picked up many times. The chain uses TRBV7-8 and TRBJ2-5, with no clear D. This CDR3 has 14 residues. The germline V and J ends were trimmed by 5 bases and 5 bases, with 15 bases remaining between them. Germline lookup yields CDR1 SGHVS and CDR2 FQNEAQ. CDR3 region: CASSLFILGETQYF. CDR3 coding DNA: TGTGCCAGCAGCCTATTCATTCTCGGGGAGACCCAGTACTTC.

This clonotype has ten or more counts. The chain recombines TRBV11-2 with TRBJ2-1, with a tentative D call TRBD1 (6 bases). V was trimmed by 5 bases and J by 5 bases, leaving 19 bases between them. CDR1 and CDR2 from the germline V gene are SGHAT and FQNNGV. The CDR3 length is 16 residues. The CDR3 is CASSNPGTPQHNEQFF. In DNA, the CDR3 is TGTGCCAGCAGCAACCCCGGGACACCACAGCACAATGAGCAGTTCTTC.

The V call is TRBV11-2, the J call TRBJ2-4; D may be TRBD2 (5 bases). The V end lost 5 bases, the J end lost 10 bases, and 12 bases lay between the germline ends. Germline CDR1 and CDR2: SGHAT and FQNNGV. CDR3 size: 12 residues. The CDR3 nucleotides are TGTGCCAGCAGCCCGAGGGTGGGAATTCAGTACTTC. It specifies CASSPRVGIQYF.

The rearrangement uses TRBV2 and TRBJ2-3; TRBD1 might be the D (8 bases). The J call may be wrong; the DNA end is better matched by TRBJ2-5. CDR1 is SNHLY, CDR2 FYNNEI, per germline. The CDR3 is 15 amino acids. In DNA form, the CDR3 reads TGTGCCAGCAGTGGCGACACAGGGGGGGGGGAGACCCAGTACTTC. This encodes CASSGDTGGGETQYF.

This chain joins TRBV6-1 and TRBJ2-2; TRBD2 aligns across 16 bases. From germline, CDR1 is MNHNS and CDR2 SASEGT. Losses at the gene ends were 7 bases for V and 1 base for J; bases not matched to a gene: 12. This CDR3 region has 20 residues. CDR3 in DNA: TGTGCCAGCAAAGAAGAGGGGACTAGCGGGAGGGCCGTGAACACCGGGGAGCTGTTTTTT. This encodes CASKEEGTSGRAVNTGELFF.

This clonotype was seen many times. The gene calls are TRBV20-1 and TRBJ1-5; 8 bases fit TRBD1. The trim removed 5 bases at V and 0 bases at J, leaving 18 bases unmatched. There are 19 residues in the CDR3. Germline V gene lookup returns CDR1 DFQATT and CDR2 SNEGSKA (reference sequence). CDR3 sequence reads: CSAASIRDRSKYSNQPQHF. CDR3 DNA: TGCAGTGCTGCCTCAATCCGGGACAGGAGCAAGTATAGCAATCAGCCCCAGCATTTT.

This chain links TRBV4-2 with TRBJ2-1; D might be TRBD2 (5 bases). Germline CDR1 LGHNA, CDR2 YNFKEQ. Trimming removed 6 bases at V and 2 bases at J, with 11 bases between. The CDR3 is made up of 14 amino acids. As DNA, the CDR3 is TGTGCCAGCAGTAGGTCTAGCACCTACAATGAGCAGTTCTTC. Its translation is CASSRSSTYNEQFF.

The chain combines TRBV24-1 with TRBJ1-1, with 7 bases fitting TRBD1. Germline lookup yields CDR1 KGHDR and CDR2 SFDVKD. The CDR3 totals 14 residues. V lost 3 bases, J lost 7 bases, and 7 bases stayed unmatched. As DNA, the CDR3 is TGTGCCACCAGTGATGACAGGGTGGCGGGTGAAGCTTTCTTT. Translated: CATSDDRVAGEAFF.

This clonotype was counted between two and nine times. This chain joins TRBV7-8 and TRBJ1-6; D gene uncertain. Germline V lookup: CDR1 SGHVS, CDR2 FQNEAQ. This CDR3 spans 17 amino acids. V was cut by 0 bases and J by 0 bases, with 9 bases left in between. The CDR3 DNA reads as TGTGCCAGCAGCTTAGCGATCGGACCCTCCTATAATTCACCCCTCCACTTT. Protein: CASSLAIGPSYNSPLHF. Drawing the rest from reference TRBV7-8 and TRBJ1-6, the complete variable domain is GAGVSQSPRYKVAKRGQDVALRCDPISGHVSLFWYQQALGQGPEFLTYFQNEAQLDKSGLPSDRFFAERPEGSVSTLKIQRTQQEDSAVYLCASSLAIGPSYNSPLHFGNGTRLTVT.

This clonotype occurred a few times. The chain employs TRBV7-2 and TRBJ2-5; the match to TRBD1 covers 7 bases. The CDR3 has 16 amino acids. V dropped 2 bases and J dropped 2; count of bases not matched to a gene: 8. CDR1 is SGHTA, CDR2 FQGNSA, per germline. The CDR3 is CASSLKRGRGQETQYF. In DNA form, the CDR3 reads TGTGCCAGCAGCTTAAAAAGGGGGCGAGGACAAGAGACCCAGTACTTC.

There are many counts of this clonotype. This rearrangement joins TRBV15 to TRBJ2-1; D not certain. V was clipped by 0 bases and J by 4 bases, with 13 bases between them. The CDR3 consists of 16 residues. Germline assignment: CDR1 LNHNV and CDR2 YYDKDF (reference sequence). The CDR3 region has the DNA TGTGCCACCAGCAGAGATGCCCAGCCCGAGTACAATGAGCAGTTCTTC. As protein: CATSRDAQPEYNEQFF.

The V and J genes are TRBV7-2 and TRBJ2-1, with a tentative D call TRBD2 (5 bases). Trimming pared 5 bases from V and 7 bases from J, leaving 12 bases between. Germline values: CDR1 SGHTA, CDR2 FQGNSA. The CDR3 has 13 amino acids. DNA for the CDR3: TGTGCCAGCAGCCTAGGTAGCGCAAATGAGCAGTTCTTC. It yields the protein CASSLGSANEQFF.

V is TRBV20-1 and J is TRBJ2-5; D not resolved. The V gene lost 0 bases and the J gene lost 4 bases, with 15 bases spanning the gap. The germline CDR1 and CDR2 sequences are DFQATT and SNEGSKA (reference sequence). The CDR3 runs 15 residues. CDR3 region: CSARDRRIAPETQYF. In DNA form, the CDR3 reads TGCAGTGCTAGAGATCGGCGGATAGCCCCAGAGACCCAGTACTTC.

For this clonotype: A much more abundant neighbour one base away suggests this may be a read error. CDR3 amino acids: CASSSSIGRGHEQFF. In DNA form, the CDR3 reads TGTGCCAGCAGCTCGTCTATCGGGAGAGGCCATGAGCAGTTCTTC. The chain joins TRBV7-3 to TRBJ2-1; D possibly corresponds to TRBD2 (6 bases). V lost 4 bases to trimming and J lost 8 bases, with 18 bases between them. CDR1 and CDR2 (germline): SGHTA, FQGTGA. The CDR3 consists of 15 residues.

This clonotype was observed at least ten times. V and J are TRBV5-8 and TRBJ1-1, with 9 bases fitting TRBD1. Trimming cost V 3 bases and J 10 bases; bases outside gene matches: 10. CDR1 is SGHTS, CDR2 YDEGEE, per germline. The CDR3 is made up of 14 amino acids. The chain's CDR3 is CASSSSRDRAAAFF. CDR3 nucleotides: TGTGCCAGCAGCTCGTCCCGGGACAGGGCGGCAGCTTTCTTT.

This clonotype came up many times. The J gene is TRBJ2-7, the V gene TRBV7-2; D unclear. Germline V gene data show CDR1 as SGHTA and CDR2 as FQGNSA. The CDR3 spans 15 residues. The ends were cut back, 1 base at V and 1 base at J, with 11 bases in the middle. CDR3 sequence (DNA): TGTGCCAGCAGCTTAGGACCCTCCCTTTCCTACGAGCAGTACTTC. Translation gives CASSLGPSLSYEQYF.

The table lists this clonotype with a few counts. The chain links TRBV6-1 to TRBJ2-4, with D unresolved. V dropped 5 bases and J dropped 0 bases, with 14 bases sitting between them. This CDR3 spans 16 amino acids. CDR1 and CDR2 (germline): MNHNS, SASEGT. The CDR3 DNA follows: TGTGCCAGCAGTCCCCGGGCCCTTCTAGCCAAAAACATTCAGTACTTC. This encodes CASSPRALLAKNIQYF.

A few counts support this clonotype. The CDR3 sequence: CAISPPGQGLDEQYF. The DNA of the CDR3 is TGTGCCATCAGCCCACCGGGACAGGGGTTAGACGAGCAGTACTTC. The chain recombines TRBV10-3 with TRBJ2-7; 10 bases fit TRBD1. Germline CDR1 ENHRY, CDR2 SYGVKD. The CDR3 runs to 15 residues. V dropped 6 bases and J dropped 5; count of bases not matched to a gene: 10.

This clonotype was counted between two and nine times. This chain links TRBV7-6 with TRBJ1-5, with D unclear. The CDR3 consists of 13 residues. Germline-derived CDR1 and CDR2 are SGHVS and FNYEAQ. Trimming pared 5 bases from V and 3 bases from J, leaving 8 bases between. For the CDR3, the DNA is TGTGCCAGCAGCCAAGATGTCAATCAGCCCCAGCATTTT. The encoded protein is CASSQDVNQPQHF.

This clonotype has just a few counts. The genes are TRBV3-1 and TRBJ2-4, with D maybe TRBD1 (5 bases). CDR1 is LGHDT, CDR2 YNNKEL, per germline (reference sequence). Deletions cut 0 bases from V and 14 bases from J, with 11 bases between. The length of the CDR3 is 12 residues. CDR3: CASSQDPRVKYF. Written as DNA, the CDR3 is TGTGCCAGCAGCCAAGACCCCAGGGTCAAGTACTTC.

Comments on this clonotype: Given a much more abundant clone one base away, this may be a read error. V and J are TRBV12-3 or TRBV12-4 and TRBJ1-5; possibly TRBD1 for D (5 bases). Trimming cost V 0 bases and J 0 bases, with 12 bases left between them. This CDR3 is 17 amino acids long. The CDR3 region has the DNA TGTGCCAGCAGTTTAGCGCTGGGGGAGGCTAGCAATCAGCCCCAGCATTTT. This sequence encodes CASSLALGEASNQPQHF.